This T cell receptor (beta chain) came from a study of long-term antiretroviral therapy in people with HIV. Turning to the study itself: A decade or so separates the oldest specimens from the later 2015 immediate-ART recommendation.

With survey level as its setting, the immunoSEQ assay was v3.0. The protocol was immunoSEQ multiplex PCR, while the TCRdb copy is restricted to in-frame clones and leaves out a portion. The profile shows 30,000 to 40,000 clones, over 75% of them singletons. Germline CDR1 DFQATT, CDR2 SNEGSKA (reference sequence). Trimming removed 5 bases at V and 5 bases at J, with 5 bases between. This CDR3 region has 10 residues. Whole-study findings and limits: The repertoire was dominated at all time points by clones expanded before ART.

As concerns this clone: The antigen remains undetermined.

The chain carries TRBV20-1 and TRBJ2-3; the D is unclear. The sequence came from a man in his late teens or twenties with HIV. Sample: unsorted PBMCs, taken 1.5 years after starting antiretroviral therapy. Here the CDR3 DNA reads TGCAGTGCTGATGAAGATACGCAGTATTTT. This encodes CSADEDTQYF.